One and the same sample provided the 29 T cell receptor beta chains below, sequenced in a study of T-cell memory formation after mild COVID-19. TCRdb re-called the 5' RACE reads through MiXCR, storing one row per CDR3 protein. The repertoire holds a few hundred thousand distinct CDR3 sequences, with 20% to 25% as singletons. Sequencing used PBMCs or a T cell subset sorted from them (not recorded which). The source of these receptors is a man aged 18 to 29 who had mild COVID-19 (a few samples of this study predate the infection). Cell type and time point are not known.

This chain connects TRBV7-9 to TRBJ2-2; 15 nucleotides agree with TRBD2. The V and J ends lost 10 bases and 0 bases, in that order; junction bases with no gene match: 15. The CDR3 totals 20 residues. Germline values: CDR1 SEHNR, CDR2 FQNEAQ (reference sequence). CDR3 sequence: CATLPGLAGGPFTNTGELFF. In nucleotides, the CDR3 is TGTGCCACCCTCCCGGGACTAGCGGGGGGCCCCTTCACGAACACCGGGGAGCTGTTTTTT.

This clonotype has a handful of counts. The genes are TRBV12-3 or TRBV12-4 and TRBJ1-1; D unresolved. V shed 7 bases and J shed 3 bases, with 15 bases lying between them. The CDR3 totals 14 residues. The CDR3 bases are TGTGCCAGCACTCTTATGGCGGGCCACACTGAAGCTTTCTTT. Its translation is CASTLMAGHTEAFF.

The chain employs TRBV10-3 and TRBJ1-1; D is ambiguous. From germline, CDR1 is ENHRY and CDR2 SYGVKD. The CDR3 is made up of 13 amino acids. Deletions cut 6 bases from V and 4 bases from J, with 12 bases between. The CDR3 here is CAIRPWDVTEAFF. The DNA of the CDR3 is TGTGCCATCAGGCCTTGGGATGTCACTGAAGCTTTCTTT.

The chain is built from TRBV18 and TRBJ2-7; TRBD1 might be the D (5 bases). Germline V CDR1 and CDR2: KGHSH, LQKENI. Trimming took off 3 bases at V and 0 bases at J, with 9 bases between the two ends. The CDR3 consists of 14 residues. The CDR3 nucleotides read TGTGCCAGCTCACCCGCGACAGCCTCCTACGAGCAGTACGTC. Its translation: CASSPATASYEQYV.

This chain joins TRBV7-6 and TRBJ2-3, with TRBD2 matching 10 bases. The CDR3 contains 16 residues. Unmatched junction bases numbered 10, after V lost 8 bases and J lost 2 bases. From germline, CDR1 is SGHVS and CDR2 FNYEAQ. Here the CDR3 DNA reads TGTGCCAGCTCGCTCATAGCGGGGGGCCTCACAGATACGCAGTATTTT. This encodes CASSLIAGGLTDTQYF.

This chain links TRBV20-1 with TRBJ2-7; 7 positions agree with TRBD1. V lost 6 bases to trimming and J lost 0 bases; unmatched junction nucleotides: 8. This CDR3 is built from 14 residues. Per the germline V gene, CDR1 is DFQATT and CDR2 is SNEGSKA (reference sequence). The CDR3 loop is CSALPDRSSYEQYV. CDR3 in DNA: TGCAGTGCCCTTCCGGACAGGAGCTCCTACGAGCAGTACGTC.

This clonotype was observed many times. This chain connects TRBV5-1 to TRBJ2-1; no reliable D call. V gave up 4 bases and J gave up 6 bases, with 8 bases separating them. This CDR3 is 12 amino acids long. From germline, CDR1 is SGHRS and CDR2 YFSETQ. The CDR3 sequence: CASSNDINEQFF. The CDR3 DNA sequence: TGCGCCAGCAGCAACGACATCAATGAGCAGTTCTTC. Full variable domain (remainder filled in from reference TRBV5-1 and TRBJ2-1): KAGVTQTPRYLIKTRGQQVTLSCSPISGHRSVSWYQQTPGQGLQFLFEYFSETQRNKGNFPGRFSGRQFSNSRSEMNVSTLELGDSALYLCASSNDINEQFFGPGTRLTVL.

The table lists this clonotype with a few counts. This chain uses TRBV7-2 with TRBJ2-1; D unclear. The CDR3 runs 14 residues. The germline CDR1 and CDR2 sequences are SGHTA and FQGNSA. Trimming took off 7 bases at V and 4 bases at J, with 14 bases between the two ends. CDR3 DNA sequence: TGTGCCAGCACCCCGGGTGGTACTTACAATGAGCAGTTCTTC. This sequence encodes CASTPGGTYNEQFF.

The chain combines TRBV4-1 with TRBJ2-3, with TRBD2 matching over 14 bases. The germline V gene encodes CDR1 MGHRA and CDR2 YSYEKL. The V gene end was trimmed by 3 bases and the J gene end by 4 bases; junction bases not matched to a gene: 9. This CDR3 has 18 amino acids. In DNA form, the CDR3 reads TGCGCCAGCAGCCAGAGGGGGACTAGCGGGGGACCCGCAGATACGCAGTATTTT. This gives the protein CASSQRGTSGGPADTQYF.

The rearrangement uses TRBV5-1 and TRBJ2-3; 9 bases agree with TRBD2. Germline assignment: CDR1 SGHRS and CDR2 YFSETQ. This CDR3 comprises 19 residues. Trimming cost V 5 bases and J 6 bases; bases outside gene matches: 22. In DNA, the CDR3 is TGCGCCAGCAGGTCGGGACTAGCCGGGTTTCGGGGCATTCGCGATACGCAGTATTTT. Residues: CASRSGLAGFRGIRDTQYF.

The chain recombines TRBV13 with TRBJ2-7, with D possibly being TRBD2 (5 bases). The CDR3 is made up of 13 amino acids. Germline V gene data show CDR1 as PRHDT and CDR2 as FYEKMQ (reference sequence). V was cut by 5 bases and J by 3 bases, with 11 bases left in between. CDR3 DNA sequence: TGTGCCAGCAGCACCGGACGGGGCTACGAGCAGTACTTC. Translated: CASSTGRGYEQYF.

In this sample, this clonotype turned up a few times. CDR3 protein: CASRWDSNTEAFF. Written as DNA, the CDR3 is TGTGCCAGCCGATGGGACAGCAACACTGAAGCTTTCTTT. The V gene is TRBV12-3 or TRBV12-4, the J gene TRBJ1-1; 7 bases map to TRBD1. After removal of 8 bases from V and 2 bases from J, the junction contained 5 bases not matched to a gene. The CDR3 totals 13 residues.

This clonotype was observed at least ten times. The gene calls are TRBV7-2 and TRBJ1-2, with D unresolved. The CDR3 runs to 15 residues. Germline lookup yields CDR1 SGHTA and CDR2 FQGNSA. V was clipped by 8 bases and J by 5 bases, with 21 bases between them. The CDR3 bases are TGTGCCAGCTGCCCCTCGCCGGCAGGCGGATATGGCTACACCTTC. Amino acids: CASCPSPAGGYGYTF.

Only a few counts were recorded for this clonotype. The chain combines TRBV6-2 or TRBV6-3 with TRBJ2-3; D gene unclear. The germline V gene has CDR1 MNHEY and CDR2 SVGEGT. V was cut by 8 bases and J by 6 bases, with 12 bases left in between. The CDR3 has 12 residues. CDR3 sequence (DNA): TGTGCCAGCGGTCTACCCTGGGATACGCAGTATTTT. As protein: CASGLPWDTQYF.

The V gene is TRBV24-1, the J gene TRBJ2-2; the D call may be TRBD1 or TRBD2 (5 bases each). Germline values: CDR1 KGHDR, CDR2 SFDVKD. CDR3 length: 12 amino acids. The CDR3 reads CATGRGTGELFF. CDR3 sequence (DNA): TGTGCAACGGGACGGGGCACCGGGGAGCTGTTTTTT.

V and J are TRBV29-1 and TRBJ2-7; D not resolved. V shed 7 bases and J shed 5 bases, with 9 bases lying between them. Germline assignment: CDR1 SQVTM and CDR2 ANQGSEA. There are 10 residues in the CDR3. This CDR3 is CSASQDEQYF. The CDR3 region has the DNA TGCAGCGCCTCCCAAGACGAGCAGTACTTC.

V usage is TRBV5-4 and J usage is TRBJ2-1; the D is unclear. The V and J ends lost 4 bases and 5 bases respectively, with 13 bases between them. This CDR3 region has 14 residues. Germline loops: CDR1 SGHNT, CDR2 YYREEE (reference sequence). The CDR3 DNA reads TGTGCCAGCAGCCAGAACGGACGGAACAATGAGCAGTTCTTC. The encoded protein is CASSQNGRNNEQFF.

The gene calls are TRBV20-1 and TRBJ2-3, with D possibly TRBD2 on 6 matching bases. In germline, CDR1 is DFQATT, CDR2 SNEGSKA (reference sequence). This CDR3 spans 14 amino acids. The V end lost 7 bases, the J end lost 0 bases, and 14 bases lay between the germline ends. DNA for the CDR3: TGCAGTGGACATTATAGCGGTAGCACAGATACGCAGTATTTT. It codes for CSGHYSGSTDTQYF.

In its sample, this clonotype was seen a few times. The genes are TRBV28 and TRBJ2-2; D might be TRBD1 (5 bases). This CDR3 is built from 17 residues. The ends were cut back, 1 base at V and 0 bases at J, with 12 bases in the middle. Germline assignment: CDR1 MDHEN and CDR2 SYDVKM. CDR3 in DNA: TGTGCCAGCAGTTTATCTGACAGCTACGCGAACACCGGGGAGCTGTTTTTT. Protein sequence: CASSLSDSYANTGELFF.

This rearrangement joins TRBV11-2 to TRBJ2-1, with 7 bases that match TRBD1. Germline assignment: CDR1 SGHAT and CDR2 FQNNGV. The CDR3 runs 15 residues. Unmatched junction bases numbered 8, after V lost 2 bases and J lost 7 bases. The CDR3 DNA sequence: TGTGCCAGCAGCTTATGGATCGTACAGGGGAATGAGCAGTTCTTC. As protein: CASSLWIVQGNEQFF.

This chain links TRBV7-2 with TRBJ2-3; D possibly corresponds to TRBD2 (6 bases). Per germline, CDR1 SGHTA and CDR2 FQGNSA. The CDR3 totals 14 residues. V lost 5 bases and J lost 6, with 15 bases in between. The CDR3 loop is CASSGRRAPDTQYF. Here the CDR3 DNA reads TGTGCCAGCAGCGGGCGGAGGGCCCCCGATACGCAGTATTTT.

V and J are TRBV15 and TRBJ2-2; D remains ambiguous. V was trimmed by 6 bases and J by 2 bases, leaving 16 bases between them. CDR3 length: 16 amino acids. Per the germline V gene, CDR1 is LNHNV and CDR2 is YYDKDF (reference sequence). CDR3 amino acids: CATRDPGLKNTGELFF. The CDR3 DNA reads as TGTGCCACCAGAGACCCGGGCCTCAAAAACACCGGGGAGCTGTTTTTT. Variable domain in full (rest from reference TRBV15 and TRBJ2-2): DAMVIQNPRYQVTQFGKPVTLSCSQTLNHNVMYWYQQKSSQAPKLLFHYYDKDFNNEADTPDNFQSRRPNTSFCFLDIRSPGLGDTAMYLCATRDPGLKNTGELFFGEGSRLTVL.

This clonotype was detected a few times. The rearrangement uses TRBV25-1 and TRBJ2-2; a weak D match, TRBD1 (6 bases). The germline V gene encodes CDR1 MGHDK and CDR2 SYGVNS. Trimming pared 4 bases from V and 7 bases from J, leaving 22 bases between. The CDR3 is 17 residues long. The CDR3 DNA reads TGTGCCAGCAGTGGCAAACAGGGTTTCGCGCACATCGGGGAGCTGTTTTTT. It encodes CASSGKQGFAHIGELFF.

The chain links TRBV4-1 to TRBJ2-4; no clear D gene. Trimming stripped 1 base from V and 8 bases from J, with 12 bases between. The CDR3 is 14 residues long. Germline assignment: CDR1 MGHRA and CDR2 YSYEKL. CDR3 nucleotides: TGCGCCAGCAGCCAAGCTGTTCTCCAGGACATTCAGTACTTC. Amino acids: CASSQAVLQDIQYF.

The chain has TRBV6-5 and TRBJ2-7, with D possibly being TRBD2 (5 bases). Germline loops: CDR1 MNHEY, CDR2 SVGAGI. Trimming took 6 bases from V and 7 from J, leaving 13 bases between them. The CDR3 totals 12 residues. CDR3 bases: TGTGCCAGCAGGTGGGAGTTGGGGGAGCAGTACGTC. As protein: CASRWELGEQYV.

The CDR3 nucleotides read TGTGCCAGCACCTTGTTCGGGCAGGCTGGAAACACCATATATTTT. It encodes CASTLFGQAGNTIYF. The rearrangement links TRBV7-2 to TRBJ1-3; D is undetermined. The CDR3 consists of 15 residues. CDR1 SGHTA and CDR2 FQGNSA come from the germline V gene. V was trimmed by 7 bases and J by 2 bases, leaving 15 bases between them.

V usage is TRBV20-1 and J usage is TRBJ2-3; D is possibly TRBD1 (8 bases). Germline assignment: CDR1 DFQATT and CDR2 SNEGSKA (reference sequence). V was trimmed by 1 base and J by 1 base, leaving 18 bases between them. The CDR3 sequence is 17 residues long. As DNA, the CDR3 is TGCAGTGCTAGAGCTCTTGGACAGGGAGGGCGCACAGATACGCAGTATTTT. This gives the protein CSARALGQGGRTDTQYF.

This clonotype has only a few counts. The gene calls are TRBV2 and TRBJ2-7; 8 positions match TRBD1. Trimming at V came to 7 bases and at J to 3 bases, leaving 8 bases not matched to a gene. The V gene's germline CDR1 is SNHLY and CDR2 FYNNEI. The CDR3 runs to 14 residues. The CDR3 nucleotides are TGTGCCAGCACCTCCGGACAGGGAGTCTACGAGCAGTACGTC. Translation gives CASTSGQGVYEQYV.

This clonotype turned up a few times. The chain carries TRBV7-9 and TRBJ2-7; perhaps TRBD1 as D (5 bases). The germline gives CDR1 SEHNR, CDR2 FQNEAQ (reference sequence). The CDR3 sequence is 13 residues long. This chain's CDR3 is CAGSLGDQGEQYV. The CDR3 DNA sequence: TGTGCCGGCAGCCTTGGAGACCAGGGCGAGCAGTACGTC.